Below are 18 T cell receptor beta chains sequenced from a single sample in a study of T cell repertoires in cytomegalovirus infection. TCRdb fed the reads into MiXCR, producing one record per CDR3 protein. The repertoire includes more than 400,000 distinct CDR3 sequences, more than 25% of them detected once, and 13% sits in the top ten. Source material: PBMCs. The source of these receptors is a human donor in good health (CMV status not recorded). Some clones in this sample may be carry-over from other donors' samples.

This clonotype was detected ten times or more. CDR3 region: CASSPQGARGNEQFF. DNA for the CDR3: TGTGCCAGCAGCCCACAGGGGGCGCGTGGCAATGAGCAGTTCTTC. The chain has TRBV7-2 and TRBJ2-1; 9 positions match TRBD1. V shed 5 bases and J 6 bases; nucleotides not matched to a gene: 8. CDR1 is SGHTA and CDR2 is FQGNSA in the germline V gene. The CDR3 runs to 15 residues.

This clonotype was observed a few times. V gene TRBV4-2 combines with J gene TRBJ2-7; maybe TRBD1 (6 bases). The CDR3 spans 17 residues. CDR1 LGHNA and CDR2 YNFKEQ come from the germline V gene. Trimming took off 0 bases at V and 2 bases at J, with 17 bases between the two ends. This CDR3 is CASSQDWAGALAYEQYF. CDR3 bases: TGTGCCAGCAGCCAAGATTGGGCAGGGGCCCTTGCCTACGAGCAGTACTTC.

A few counts support this clonotype. The chain joins TRBV7-9 to TRBJ1-3; possibly TRBD1 for D (5 bases). The CDR3 loop spans 17 amino acids. V lost 2 bases to trimming and J lost 0 bases, with 14 bases between them. CDR1 is SEHNR, CDR2 FQNEAQ, per germline (reference sequence). The CDR3: CASSLLPLQGSGNTIYF. The DNA of the CDR3 is TGTGCCAGCAGCTTATTGCCGCTCCAGGGCTCTGGAAACACCATATATTTT.

In this sample, this clonotype turned up a few times. The CDR3 DNA is TGTGCCAGCAGCTTGGGTAGCGCAGACTACAATGAGCAGTTCTTC. Translation: CASSLGSADYNEQFF. The chain links TRBV11-2 to TRBJ2-1; tentative D call: TRBD2 (5 bases). CDR1 SGHAT and CDR2 FQNNGV come from the germline V gene. The CDR3 loop spans 15 amino acids. V dropped 3 bases and J dropped 3 bases, with 12 bases sitting between them.

CDR3 in amino acids: CASSKPHKNTEAFF. The CDR3 coding sequence is TGTGCCAGCAGTAAACCTCACAAGAACACTGAAGCTTTCTTT. V usage is TRBV6-1 and J usage is TRBJ1-1; D ambiguous. V gave up 5 bases and J gave up 1 base, with 11 bases separating them. Germline CDR1 and CDR2: MNHNS and SASEGT. The CDR3 has 14 amino acids.

This clonotype has at least ten counts. The V call is TRBV7-9, the J call TRBJ2-2; 9 bases agree with TRBD1. The CDR3 covers 15 residues. Trimming at V came to 5 bases and at J to 5 bases, leaving 6 bases not matched to a gene. Per the germline V gene, CDR1 is SEHNR and CDR2 is FQNEAQ (reference sequence). CDR3 nucleotides: TGTGCCAGCAGCGGGGACAGGGTAGTGACCGGGGAGCTGTTTTTT. It codes for CASSGDRVVTGELFF.

The rearrangement uses TRBV15 and TRBJ1-3, with D unresolved. The CDR3 is 14 residues long. Germline V gives CDR1 LNHNV, CDR2 YYDKDF (reference sequence). Trimming left V 4 bases short and J 0 bases short, with 7 bases between. CDR3 nucleotide sequence: TGTGCCACCAGCAATATCAACTCTGGAAACACCATATATTTT. This translates into CATSNINSGNTIYF.

This clonotype was observed a few times. The chain combines TRBV6-2 or TRBV6-3 with TRBJ2-7, with D tentatively TRBD1 (6 bases). The CDR3 is 14 amino acids. The V end lost 6 bases, the J end lost 7 bases, and 19 bases lay between the germline ends. Germline V CDR1 and CDR2: MNHEY, SVGEGT. The DNA of the CDR3 is TGTGCCAGCAGCCGGTGGGGGCCCCCCCCGGAGCAGTACGTC. This sequence encodes CASSRWGPPPEQYV.

This clonotype has more than one count but fewer than ten. This may be a read error, as it is one base from a much larger clone. The genes are TRBV7-3 and TRBJ2-1, with 10 bases fitting TRBD2. The V segment lost 4 bases and the J segment 5 bases; nucleotides outside the gene matches: 5. This CDR3 comprises 15 residues. Germline values: CDR1 SGHTA, CDR2 FQGTGA. The CDR3 protein is CASSSTSGIHNEQFF. Here the CDR3 DNA reads TGTGCCAGCAGCTCAACTAGCGGGATACACAATGAGCAGTTCTTC.

This chain connects TRBV7-3 to TRBJ2-1, with a weak D call TRBD2 (6 bases). The germline V gene has CDR1 SGHTA and CDR2 FQGTGA. The CDR3 contains 14 residues. V shed 5 bases and J shed 3 bases, with 11 bases lying between them. For the CDR3, the DNA is TGTGCCAGCAGCAAGGGACTCTACTACAATGAGCAGTTCTTC. It codes for CASSKGLYYNEQFF.

This clonotype was recorded a few times. This chain joins TRBV6-5 and TRBJ1-3, with D unclear. This CDR3 spans 14 amino acids. V was trimmed by 7 bases and J by 2 bases, leaving 12 bases between them. Germline values: CDR1 MNHEY, CDR2 SVGAGI. CDR3 in amino acids: CASKRGMAGNTIYF. As DNA, the CDR3 is TGTGCCAGCAAACGGGGAATGGCTGGAAACACCATATATTTT.

The table lists this clonotype with a few counts. The V gene is TRBV12-3 or TRBV12-4, the J gene TRBJ2-7; 8 positions agree with TRBD1. V was clipped by 3 bases and J by 3 bases; unmatched bases: 7. This CDR3 is 15 amino acids long. CDR3 nucleotide sequence: TGTGCCAGCAGTTTTCAGGGGACAGGAGACTACGAGCAGTACTTC. Translated, it gives CASSFQGTGDYEQYF.

Concerning this clonotype itself: A much larger clone lies a single base off, so this may be a read error. This chain joins TRBV12-3 or TRBV12-4 and TRBJ1-1; perhaps TRBD1 as D (6 bases). There are 13 residues in the CDR3. Trimming pared 7 bases from V and 7 bases from J, leaving 16 bases between. The CDR3 nucleotides are TGTGCCAGCACCTCTCGTGAGGGGGTTGAAGCTTTCTTT. It specifies CASTSREGVEAFF.

This clonotype showed up just a few times. This chain uses TRBV7-8 with TRBJ2-1; tentatively, D is TRBD1 or TRBD2 (5 bases each). The CDR3 contains 15 residues. In germline, CDR1 is SGHVS, CDR2 FQNEAQ. Trimming stripped 2 bases from V and 6 bases from J, with 14 bases between. The CDR3 reads CASSLRRDLTNEQFF. The CDR3, as DNA: TGTGCCAGCAGCTTACGTCGGGACCTCACCAATGAGCAGTTCTTC.

This clonotype was recorded once. The chain links TRBV20-1 to TRBJ1-6; 8 bases line up with TRBD1. V was clipped by 0 bases and J by 7 bases; unmatched bases: 8. Germline V gene sequence: CDR1 DFQATT, CDR2 SNEGSKA (reference sequence). CDR3 length: 16 residues. This CDR3 is CSARDRQGRQNSPLHF. The CDR3 bases are TGCAGTGCTAGAGATCGACAGGGGCGCCAAAATTCACCCCTCCACTTT.

V gene TRBV15 combines with J gene TRBJ2-5, with D maybe TRBD2 (5 bases). V gave up 7 bases and J gave up 0 bases, with 9 bases separating them. The germline V gene has CDR1 LNHNV and CDR2 YYDKDF (reference sequence). The CDR3 consists of 13 residues. The CDR3 DNA is TGTGCCACCAACGTAGCGTACCAAGAGACCCAGTACTTC. Translated: CATNVAYQETQYF. Looking up the rest from reference TRBV15 and TRBJ2-5 gives the full variable domain: DAMVIQNPRYQVTQFGKPVTLSCSQTLNHNVMYWYQQKSSQAPKLLFHYYDKDFNNEADTPDNFQSRRPNTSFCFLDIRSPGLGDTAMYLCATNVAYQETQYFGPGTRLLVL.

The chain couples TRBV11-2 to TRBJ1-1, with D possibly TRBD1 on 5 matching bases. V was clipped by 6 bases and J by 7 bases, with 9 bases between them. The V gene's germline CDR1 is SGHAT and CDR2 FQNNGV. The CDR3 loop spans 11 amino acids. CDR3 nucleotide sequence: TGTGCCAGCAGTCTACAGGTTGAAGCTTTCTTT. Protein product: CASSLQVEAFF.

This clonotype was detected a few times. CDR3 DNA sequence: TGTGCCAGCAGCTCACAGGGATCCTATAATTCACCCCTCCACTTT. It codes for CASSSQGSYNSPLHF. This chain joins TRBV7-3 and TRBJ1-6; TRBD1 might be the D (6 bases). Trimming cost V 4 bases and J 1 base, with 8 bases left between them. From germline, CDR1 is SGHTA and CDR2 FQGTGA. The CDR3 runs 15 residues.